The rows below give T cell receptor beta chains drawn from one sample of a study of shared clonotypes between healthy human individuals. The method was immunoSEQ multiplex PCR; TCRdb's version includes in-frame clones alone and lacks a portion of them. Among about 470,000 clones, more than 75% were seen once, and the ten largest hold roughly 13%. Material for sequencing was PBMCs. These TCRs come from a woman between 40 and 55 years old in good health. Some clones in this sample may be carry-over from other donors' samples. Both conserved end residues are part of each CDR3. The D gene is left open where the match is weak. The size field is filled for only some rows; it gives once, few, many or a size class.

j_gene	v_gene	abundance	d_gene	CDR3aa	CDR3nt
TRBJ2-1	TRBV5-4	-	TRBD1	CASSFGNRGNEQFF	TGTGCCAGCAGCTTTGGTAACAGGGGCAATGAGCAGTTCTTC
TRBJ2-5	TRBV11-2	-	-	CASSLWSGEETQYF	TGTGCCAGCAGCTTGTGGTCCGGAGAAGAGACCCAGTACTTC
TRBJ2-5	TRBV7-2	-	TRBD2	CASSLGVLSGAQETQYF	TGTGCCAGCAGCTTAGGCGTCCTGAGCGGGGCCCAAGAGACCCAGTACTTC
TRBJ2-5	TRBV2	-	-	CASSEYPETQYF	TGTGCCAGCAGTGAATATCCGGAGACCCAGTACTTC
TRBJ1-5	TRBV28	-	-	CASSDRAQPQHF	TGTGCCAGCAGCGACAGAGCGCAGCCCCAGCATTTT
TRBJ2-2	TRBV5-1	-	-	CASQLLPGRTGELFF	TGCGCCAGCCAATTACTACCGGGAAGGACCGGGGAGCTGTTTTTT
TRBJ1-1	TRBV28	-	-	CASQVIGKQANTEAFF	TGTGCCAGCCAGGTAATCGGAAAACAGGCGAACACTGAAGCTTTCTTT
TRBJ1-2	TRBV23-1	few	-	CASSQSRSFNYGYTF	TGCGCCAGCAGTCAATCCCGCAGTTTCAACTATGGCTACACCTTC
TRBJ1-2	TRBV5-4	-	TRBD1	CASRKTGGGYGYTF	TGTGCCAGCAGGAAGACAGGGGGTGGCTATGGCTACACCTTC
TRBJ2-1	TRBV11-1	-	TRBD2	CASSVQAGGYNEQFF	TGTGCCAGCAGCGTGCAAGCGGGAGGATACAATGAGCAGTTCTTC
TRBJ2-2	TRBV10-1	-	TRBD2	CASSEIAGVPGELFF	TGCGCCAGCAGTGAGATAGCGGGAGTCCCCGGGGAGCTGTTTTTT
TRBJ2-5	TRBV25-1	-	-	CARLKQETQYF	TGTGCCAGACTAAAACAAGAGACCCAGTACTTC
TRBJ1-1	TRBV9	once	-	CASSVDSGGTEAFF	TGTGCCAGCAGCGTAGATTCGGGGGGCACTGAAGCTTTCTTT
TRBJ2-3	TRBV6-4	-	-	CASSDRGSTDTQYF	TGTGCCAGCAGTGACCGTGGTAGCACAGATACGCAGTATTTT
TRBJ2-7	TRBV9	-	-	CASSPKTGRTYEQYF	TGTGCCAGCAGCCCGAAGACAGGCAGGACCTACGAGCAGTACTTC
TRBJ1-2	TRBV7-2	once	-	CASSRTSGNYGYTF	TGTGCCAGCAGCAGAACTAGCGGGAATTATGGCTACACCTTC
TRBJ1-1	TRBV7-2	-	-	CASSLGRNTEAFF	TGTGCCAGCAGCTTGGGAAGGAACACTGAAGCTTTCTTT
TRBJ1-4	TRBV2	-	-	CASSENEKLFF	TGTGCCAGCAGTGAGAATGAAAAACTGTTTTTT
TRBJ2-7	TRBV7-6	-	-	CASSSWGSAYEQYF	TGTGCCAGCAGCTCCTGGGGGAGCGCCTACGAGCAGTACTTC
TRBJ2-1	TRBV7-3	-	-	CASSLKASRPYNEQFF	TGTGCCAGCAGCTTAAAGGCGTCCCGCCCCTACAATGAGCAGTTCTTC
TRBJ1-3	TRBV30	medium-sized	-	CACHRGSGNTIYF	TGTGCCTGCCACCGCGGTTCTGGAAACACCATATATTTT
TRBJ2-7	TRBV28	once	-	CASRSTRGFQRYEQYF	TGTGCCAGCAGATCGACGAGGGGGTTTCAGCGTTACGAGCAGTACTTC
TRBJ2-3	TRBV7-9	-	-	CASSGSGNTDTQYF	TGTGCCAGCAGCGGAAGCGGAAACACAGATACGCAGTATTTT
TRBJ1-2	TRBV7-9	-	TRBD1	CASSLVRDSHNYGYTF	TGTGCCAGCAGCTTAGTCCGGGACAGCCACAACTATGGCTACACCTTC